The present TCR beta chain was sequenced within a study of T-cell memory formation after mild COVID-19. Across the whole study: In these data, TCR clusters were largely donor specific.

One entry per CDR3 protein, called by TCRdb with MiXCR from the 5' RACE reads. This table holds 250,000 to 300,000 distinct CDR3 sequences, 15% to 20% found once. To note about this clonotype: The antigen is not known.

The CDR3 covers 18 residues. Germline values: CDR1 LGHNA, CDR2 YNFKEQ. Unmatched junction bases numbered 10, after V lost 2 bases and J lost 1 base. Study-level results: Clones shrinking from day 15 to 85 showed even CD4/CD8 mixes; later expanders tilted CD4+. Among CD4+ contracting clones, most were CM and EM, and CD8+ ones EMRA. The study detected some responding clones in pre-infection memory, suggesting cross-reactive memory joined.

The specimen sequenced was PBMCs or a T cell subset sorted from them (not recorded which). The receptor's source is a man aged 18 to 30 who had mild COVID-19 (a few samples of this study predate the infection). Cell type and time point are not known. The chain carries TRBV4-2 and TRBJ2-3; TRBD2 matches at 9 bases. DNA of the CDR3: TGTGCCAGCAGCCAAAATCTAGGTAGCGGGGGCGGCACAGATACGCAGTATTTT. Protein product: CASSQNLGSGGGTDTQYF.